This note documents a single TCR beta chain sequence. Its antigen is unknown. CDR1 and CDR2 (germline): MNHNS, SASEGT. This CDR3 spans 13 amino acids. The V end was cut by 6 bases, the J end by 2 bases, with 11 bases between. This sample stems from a study of vaccination and CD4 T cells after COVID-19. The study sequenced cultured CD4+ T cell DNA using the Oncomine TCR Beta short-read assay. One entry per CDR3 protein results from TCRdb running MiXCR on the PCR reads. The top ten clones hold 13% to 15% of a sample with approximately 12,000 distinct CDR3 sequences, around 64% of them seen once. Treatment denoted: roughly 11-day PBMC culture with coronavirus spike peptide pools or control peptides (ViraFEST assay).

The specimen was CD4+ T cells from blood, cultured in vitro. The chain has TRBV6-1 and TRBJ2-7; D gene unclear. This receptor was obtained from a human donor who had recovered from COVID-19. CDR3 nucleotides: TGTGCCAGCAGGATTGACGGAACCTACGAGCAGTACTTC. Its translation is CASRIDGTYEQYF.